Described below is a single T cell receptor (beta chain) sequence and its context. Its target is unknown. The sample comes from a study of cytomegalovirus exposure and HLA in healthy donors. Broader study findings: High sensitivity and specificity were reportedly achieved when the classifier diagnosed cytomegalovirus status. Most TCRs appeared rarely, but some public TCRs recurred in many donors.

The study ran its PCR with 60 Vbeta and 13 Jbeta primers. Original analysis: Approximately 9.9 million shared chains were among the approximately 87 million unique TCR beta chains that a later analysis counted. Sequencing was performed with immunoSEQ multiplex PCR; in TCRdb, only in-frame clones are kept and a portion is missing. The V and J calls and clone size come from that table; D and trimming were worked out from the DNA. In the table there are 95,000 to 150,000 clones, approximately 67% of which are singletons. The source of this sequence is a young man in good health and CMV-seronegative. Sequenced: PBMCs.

CDR3 in DNA: TGTGCCAGCAGGGCAAACAGGGAAGCTAACTATGGCTACACCTTC. It yields the protein CASRANREANYGYTF. The rearrangement uses TRBV6-1 and TRBJ1-2, with D perhaps TRBD1 (6 bases). The germline CDR1 and CDR2 sequences are MNHNS and SASEGT. The V end was cut by 6 bases, the J end by 0 bases, with 14 bases between. The CDR3 length is 15 residues.